The 28 T cell receptor beta chains below come from one sample, sequenced in a study of cytomegalovirus exposure and HLA in healthy donors. The PCR had 60 Vbeta and 13 Jbeta primers. Profiled with immunoSEQ multiplex PCR; TCRdb holds only in-frame clones, not every one. Found here are more than 150,000 clones, 80% of them singletons; the top ten hold about 0.64%. Specimen: PBMCs. The receptors stem from a boy younger than 18 in good health and CMV-seronegative.

This clone came up a few times. The gene calls are TRBV7-3 and TRBJ2-5, with 7 bases aligning to TRBD1. This CDR3 contains 13 residues. With 2 bases clipped from V and 5 bases from J, the junction kept 2 bases outside the gene matches. Germline loops: CDR1 SGHTA, CDR2 FQGTGA. Here the CDR3 DNA reads TGTGCCAGCAGCTTAGTAGGGGGCGAGACCCAGTACTTC. Its translation is CASSLVGGETQYF.

This clone was observed once. The CDR3 sequence: CASSQAGATYEQYF. The CDR3 nucleotides are TGTGCCAGCAGCCAGGCAGGGGCCACGTACGAGCAGTACTTC. The V gene is TRBV14, the J gene TRBJ2-7; perhaps TRBD1 as D (6 bases). CDR3 size: 14 residues. Trimming removed 3 bases at V and 4 bases at J, with 13 bases between. Germline V gives CDR1 SGHDN, CDR2 FVKESK.

J is TRBJ2-7 and V is TRBV13, with 8 bases that match TRBD1. V was clipped by 3 bases and J by 5 bases; unmatched bases: 6. The CDR3 spans 14 residues. CDR1 and CDR2 from the germline V gene are PRHDT and FYEKMQ (reference sequence). The CDR3 region has the DNA TGTGCCAGCAGCTTTTCAGACAGGGGAAACGAGCAGTACTTC. The encoded protein is CASSFSDRGNEQYF. The full variable domain, with the rest looked up from reference TRBV13 and TRBJ2-7, is AAGVIQSPRHLIKEKRETATLKCYPIPRHDTVYWYQQGPGQDPQFLISFYEKMQSDKGSIPDRFSAQQFSDYHSELNMSSLELGDSALYFCASSFSDRGNEQYFGPGTRLTVT.

The chain uses TRBV6-5 and TRBJ1-2, with a tentative D call TRBD1 (6 bases). The CDR3 runs to 14 residues. Germline lookup yields CDR1 MNHEY and CDR2 SVGAGI. V shed 0 bases and J shed 4 bases, with 9 bases lying between them. The DNA of the CDR3 is TGTGCCAGCAGTTACTCCGGACAGTCCTATGGCTACACCTTC. It specifies CASSYSGQSYGYTF.

J is TRBJ2-3 and V is TRBV7-2, with 10 nucleotides matching TRBD2. Unmatched junction bases numbered 4, after V lost 2 bases and J lost 5 bases. This CDR3 comprises 15 residues. CDR1 and CDR2 from the germline V gene are SGHTA and FQGNSA. CDR3 coding DNA: TGTGCCAGCAGCTTATCAAGCGGGAGGGTAGATACGCAGTATTTT. Translation: CASSLSSGRVDTQYF.

The chain is built from TRBV11-2 and TRBJ2-5, with 14 bases aligning to TRBD2. Looked up from germline, CDR1 is SGHAT and CDR2 is FQNNGV. V shed 5 bases and J 5 bases; nucleotides not matched to a gene: 7. The CDR3 sequence is 16 residues long. CDR3 residues: CASSGRLAGGQETQYF. The CDR3 coding sequence is TGTGCCAGCAGCGGGAGACTAGCGGGGGGGCAGGAGACCCAGTACTTC.

The chain combines TRBV18 with TRBJ1-2; 7 bases line up with TRBD1. The length of the CDR3 is 14 residues. The germline V gene has CDR1 KGHSH and CDR2 LQKENI. Losses at the gene ends were 4 bases for V and 8 bases for J; bases not matched to a gene: 10. The DNA of the CDR3 is TGTGCCAGCTCACTAGCGGAGGGGGCGCGAGGCTACACCTTC. It codes for CASSLAEGARGYTF.

The chain is built from TRBV6-5 and TRBJ2-1; 9 bases line up with TRBD1. V dropped 2 bases and J dropped 7; count of bases not matched to a gene: 6. This CDR3 has 15 residues. Germline V gene lookup returns CDR1 MNHEY and CDR2 SVGAGI. CDR3 in DNA: TGTGCCAGCAGTTACGGGACAGGGCATTTGAATGAGCAGTTCTTC. As protein: CASSYGTGHLNEQFF.

This chain joins TRBV9 and TRBJ2-1, with D hard to call. This CDR3 comprises 16 residues. Trimming cost V 0 bases and J 7 bases, with 17 bases left between them. Per germline, CDR1 SGDLS and CDR2 YYNGEE. CDR3: CASSVGVWAGSNEQFF. CDR3 bases: TGTGCCAGCAGCGTAGGCGTGTGGGCAGGATCAAATGAGCAGTTCTTC.

This clone was observed a few times. The chain recombines TRBV4-1 with TRBJ2-1, with a tentative D call TRBD2 (5 bases). V lost 0 bases, J lost 2 bases, and 17 bases lay in between. This CDR3 is 18 amino acids long. Looked up from germline, CDR1 is MGHRA and CDR2 is YSYEKL. CDR3 in DNA: TGCGCCAGCAGCCAAGATGATGGAGGCCCTAGGGCCTACAATGAGCAGTTCTTC. Residues: CASSQDDGGPRAYNEQFF.

This clone was observed a handful of times. V is TRBV5-6 and J is TRBJ2-1; TRBD2 aligns across 9 bases. This CDR3 contains 16 residues. V shed 0 bases, J shed 6 bases, and the junction held 7 bases outside the gene matches. Germline CDR1 is SGHDT and CDR2 is YYEEEE. The CDR3 DNA follows: TGTGCCAGCAGCTTGGTAGGGACTAGCCACTTCAATGAGCAGTTCTTC. Its translation is CASSLVGTSHFNEQFF.

About this clone itself: Other DNA sequences in this sample translate to the same CDR3. The V gene is TRBV30, the J gene TRBJ1-1; TRBD1 is a possible D gene (5 bases). The CDR3 runs 11 residues. The V and J ends lost 5 bases and 1 base respectively, with 5 bases between them. CDR1 is GTSNPN and CDR2 is SVGIG in the germline V gene (reference sequence). This CDR3 is CAWGQNTEAFF. CDR3 coding DNA: TGTGCCTGGGGACAGAACACTGAAGCTTTCTTT.

The chain is built from TRBV2 and TRBJ2-1; perhaps TRBD2 as D (6 bases). Germline V gene data show CDR1 as SNHLY and CDR2 as FYNNEI. With 2 bases removed from V and 12 bases from J, the gap between germline ends came to 11 bases. The CDR3 sequence is 12 residues long. CDR3 bases: TGTGCCAGCAGTGAAATTGCGGGGTGGCAGTTCTTC. This gives the protein CASSEIAGWQFF.

Here the CDR3 DNA reads TGTGCCAGCAGCGTGTTTAGCGGGAGGGGCACAGATACGCAGTATTTT. Its translation is CASSVFSGRGTDTQYF. The chain links TRBV7-9 to TRBJ2-3, with TRBD2 matching over 11 bases. V shed 5 bases, J shed 1 base, and the junction held 5 bases outside the gene matches. Germline loops: CDR1 SEHNR, CDR2 FQNEAQ (reference sequence). The length of the CDR3 is 16 residues. The entire variable domain, with the rest obtained from reference TRBV7-9 and TRBJ2-3, is as follows: DTGVSQNPRHKITKRGQNVTFRCDPISEHNRLYWYRQTLGQGPEFLTYFQNEAQLEKSRLLSDRFSAERPKGSFSTLEIQRTEQGDSAMYLCASSVFSGRGTDTQYFGPGTRLTVL.

The chain uses TRBV9 and TRBJ2-2; D remains unclear. CDR1 is SGDLS, CDR2 YYNGEE, per germline. The germline V and J ends were trimmed by 2 bases and 5 bases, with 7 bases remaining between them. This CDR3 contains 13 residues. CDR3 amino acids: CASSVRWTGELFF. Written as DNA, the CDR3 is TGTGCCAGCAGCGTGAGGTGGACCGGGGAGCTGTTTTTT.

This sequence joins TRBV4-2 and TRBJ2-4, with 7 bases fitting TRBD1. The CDR3 spans 15 residues. J gave up 6 bases and V 3 bases, and 8 bases lay outside the gene matches. CDR1 LGHNA and CDR2 YNFKEQ come from the germline V gene. CDR3 loop: CASSHQKGGGNIQYF. CDR3 coding DNA: TGTGCCAGCAGCCATCAAAAAGGGGGCGGAAACATTCAGTACTTC.

The V call is TRBV15, the J call TRBJ2-3, with TRBD2 as a possible D gene (6 bases). V lost 1 base and J 6 bases, leaving 20 bases between the germline ends. From germline, CDR1 is LNHNV and CDR2 YYDKDF (reference sequence). CDR3 length: 17 residues. CDR3 residues: CATSRVAGGNRADTQYF. The CDR3 DNA reads as TGTGCCACCAGCAGAGTGGCCGGCGGGAACCGCGCGGATACGCAGTATTTT.

The chain joins TRBV2 to TRBJ1-1; the match to TRBD1 covers 8 bases. The J segment lost 1 base and the V segment lost 9 bases, leaving 4 bases of the junction unmatched. The CDR3 extends over 13 amino acids. Germline V gene data show CDR1 as SNHLY and CDR2 as FYNNEI. Here the CDR3 reads CASRQGQNTEAFF. The CDR3 DNA sequence: TGTGCCAGTAGACAGGGGCAGAACACTGAAGCTTTCTTT.

This rearrangement joins TRBV7-8 to TRBJ1-1; D gene unclear. CDR1 and CDR2 (germline): SGHVS, FQNEAQ. The CDR3 runs 14 residues. V lost 3 bases, J lost 3 bases, and 11 bases lay in between. The CDR3 sequence is CASSLRETHTEAFF. The CDR3 nucleotides read TGTGCCAGCAGCTTGCGGGAAACGCACACTGAAGCTTTCTTT. The full variable domain, its missing parts supplied by reference TRBV7-8 and TRBJ1-1, is GAGVSQSPRYKVAKRGQDVALRCDPISGHVSLFWYQQALGQGPEFLTYFQNEAQLDKSGLPSDRFFAERPEGSVSTLKIQRTQQEDSAVYLCASSLRETHTEAFFGQGTRLTVV.

The genes are TRBV2 and TRBJ2-1; 11 positions match TRBD2. The V gene end was trimmed by 3 bases and the J gene end by 4 bases; junction bases not matched to a gene: 5. The germline V gene has CDR1 SNHLY and CDR2 FYNNEI. The CDR3 covers 16 residues. The CDR3 spells CASSERLAGGYNEQFF. The CDR3, as DNA: TGTGCCAGCAGTGAGCGTCTAGCGGGGGGTTACAATGAGCAGTTCTTC.

V and J are TRBV13 and TRBJ1-2; D not resolved. The CDR3 is 16 amino acids. Germline V lookup: CDR1 PRHDT, CDR2 FYEKMQ (reference sequence). Deletions cut 0 bases from V and 4 bases from J, with 15 bases between. In nucleotides, the CDR3 is TGTGCCAGCAGCTTAGGCCTCCGGAGCGTGAGCTATGGCTACACCTTC. Its protein is CASSLGLRSVSYGYTF. Complete variable domain (other parts from reference TRBV13 and TRBJ1-2): AAGVIQSPRHLIKEKRETATLKCYPIPRHDTVYWYQQGPGQDPQFLISFYEKMQSDKGSIPDRFSAQQFSDYHSELNMSSLELGDSALYFCASSLGLRSVSYGYTFGSGTRLTVV.

The chain employs TRBV7-2 and TRBJ2-2, with D tentatively TRBD1 (5 bases). The CDR3 is 14 amino acids. Trimming removed 2 bases at V and 2 bases at J, with 6 bases between. Germline-derived CDR1 and CDR2 are SGHTA and FQGNSA. The CDR3 is CASSLQGNTGELFF. The CDR3 coding sequence is TGTGCCAGCAGCTTACAGGGTAACACCGGGGAGCTGTTTTTT.

The V and J genes are TRBV7-3 and TRBJ1-2, with 7 bases that match TRBD1. This CDR3 contains 16 residues. With V trimmed by 2 bases and J by 4 bases, 10 bases remained unmatched. Germline V gives CDR1 SGHTA, CDR2 FQGTGA. This CDR3 is CASSLGAPQGSYGYTF. Here the CDR3 DNA reads TGTGCCAGCAGCTTAGGGGCCCCACAGGGGTCCTATGGCTACACCTTC. Full variable domain (remainder filled in from reference TRBV7-3 and TRBJ1-2): GAGVSQTPSNKVTEKGKYVELRCDPISGHTALYWYRQSLGQGPEFLIYFQGTGAADDSGLPNDRFFAVRPEGSVSTLKIQRTERGDSAVYLCASSLGAPQGSYGYTFGSGTRLTVV.

J is TRBJ2-7 and V is TRBV9, with D possibly matching TRBD2 (5 bases). V was pared by 4 bases and J by 3 bases, with 11 bases between. This CDR3 is 13 amino acids long. Germline assignment: CDR1 SGDLS and CDR2 YYNGEE. The CDR3 spells CASSLTEGYEQYF. CDR3 coding DNA: TGTGCCAGCAGCCTCACTGAGGGCTACGAGCAGTACTTC.

The rearrangement joins TRBV5-1 to TRBJ1-1, with D perhaps matching TRBD1 (5 bases). V gave up 5 bases and J gave up 0 bases, with 8 bases separating them. The CDR3 has 13 residues. Germline V gene lookup returns CDR1 SGHRS and CDR2 YFSETQ. The DNA for the CDR3 is TGCGCCAGCAGAAGGACACTGAACACTGAAGCTTTCTTT. As protein: CASRRTLNTEAFF.

This chain connects TRBV7-2 to TRBJ2-2, with D unresolved. Germline V gene lookup returns CDR1 SGHTA and CDR2 FQGNSA. Between the trimmed V and J ends, which lost 5 bases and 1 base, there was a span of 14 bases. The CDR3 totals 16 residues. The CDR3 reads CASSPLGRRNTGELFF. CDR3 sequence (DNA): TGTGCCAGCAGCCCTCTGGGCAGAAGGAACACCGGGGAGCTGTTTTTT.

This clone was detected only a few times. V is TRBV7-3 and J is TRBJ2-3; the D is unclear. The ends were cut back, 5 bases at V and 1 base at J, with 7 bases in the middle. Germline V CDR1 and CDR2: SGHTA, FQGTGA. This CDR3 is 13 amino acids long. The CDR3 reads CASSPPGTDTQYF. In nucleotides, the CDR3 is TGTGCCAGCAGCCCCCCCGGCACAGATACGCAGTATTTT.

This chain joins TRBV5-6 and TRBJ1-2, with D perhaps TRBD1 (6 bases). V was pared by 0 bases and J by 5 bases, with 11 bases between. Germline assignment: CDR1 SGHDT and CDR2 YYEEEE. The CDR3 runs to 14 residues. In DNA, the CDR3 is TGTGCCAGCAGCTTGGGACAGGCGGTGTATGGCTACACCTTC. It codes for CASSLGQAVYGYTF.